This T cell receptor (beta chain) derives from a study of identifying expanded T cells in peripheral blood. Overall study results and limits: Across healthy donors, higher total template counts meant significantly greater approximately 2-week count variance.

Germline CDR1 MNHNS, CDR2 SASEGT. The CDR3 extends over 13 amino acids. The V end lost 2 bases, the J end lost 4 bases, and 8 bases lay between the germline ends. Comment on this clone: Its antigen is unidentified.

Sequenced by immunoSEQ multiplex PCR; TCRdb stores in-frame clones only, minus some. The table has some 95,000 clones, approximately 85% seen once. The receptor's source is a person aged 18-70 years in good health. The specimen sequenced was blood. The genes are TRBV6-1 and TRBJ1-1, with TRBD1 as a possible D gene (5 bases). CDR3 coding DNA: TGTGCCAGCAGTGAACAGGGTGGCACTGAAGCTTTCTTT. This encodes CASSEQGGTEAFF.